The 6 T cell receptor beta chains presented below share a single source sample, sequenced in a study of blood T cell repertoires in COVID-19. Sequenced by immunoSEQ multiplex PCR; TCRdb stores in-frame clones only, minus some. The sample holds 250,000 to 300,000 clones, about 89% seen once. The sample consisted of peripheral blood. Receptors originate from a man aged 50-60 years with acute or convalescent COVID-19.

The CDR3 protein is CASSPGETGELFF. CDR3 coding DNA: TGTGCCAGCAGCCCTGGGGAGACCGGGGAGCTGTTTTTT. The J gene is TRBJ2-2, the V gene TRBV3-1 (or the pseudogene TRBV3-2), with D perhaps matching TRBD2 (5 bases). The CDR3 consists of 13 residues. With 4 bases removed from V and 5 bases from J, the gap between germline ends came to 8 bases. Looked up from germline, CDR1 is LGHDT and CDR2 is YNNKEL (reference sequence).

V and J are TRBV11-2 and TRBJ2-5; 12 bases fit TRBD2. Trimming at V came to 5 bases and at J to 5 bases, leaving 12 bases not matched to a gene. Germline V lookup: CDR1 SGHAT, CDR2 FQNNGV. The CDR3 length is 17 residues. CDR3 region: CASSRQLAGGLEETQYF. Here the CDR3 DNA reads TGTGCCAGCAGCCGCCAACTAGCGGGGGGATTGGAGGAGACCCAGTACTTC.

This chain links TRBV12-5 with TRBJ2-5, with unresolved D. The V end was cut by 0 bases, the J end by 8 bases, with 13 bases between. CDR1 is LGHNT, CDR2 FRNRAP, per germline. CDR3 length: 14 residues. CDR3 in DNA: TGTGCTAGTGGTTTGGTACCGAATACATACACCCAGTACTTC. Encoded protein: CASGLVPNTYTQYF.

Written as DNA, the CDR3 is TGTGCCAGCAGTGACTCTGGGAGCTATGGCTACACCTTC. It specifies CASSDSGSYGYTF. The V call is TRBV6-4, the J call TRBJ1-2; no reliable D call. The V end lost 0 bases, the J end lost 4 bases, and 6 bases lay between the germline ends. Germline CDR1 reads MRHNA; CDR2 reads SNTAGT. CDR3 size: 13 residues.

The chain recombines TRBV2 with TRBJ2-1; 8 bases align to TRBD1. V was pared by 7 bases and J by 4 bases, with 3 bases of the junction left unmatched. From germline, CDR1 is SNHLY and CDR2 FYNNEI. CDR3 length: 13 amino acids. The CDR3 region is CASTGQGYNEQFF. DNA of the CDR3: TGTGCCAGCACCGGACAGGGTTACAATGAGCAGTTCTTC.

The chain carries TRBV23-1 and TRBJ2-1, with D possibly TRBD1 on 6 matching bases. TRBV23-1 is classed as an ORF, of uncertain function. Trimming left V 3 bases short and J 0 bases short, with 12 bases between. CDR3 length: 16 residues. CDR3 in amino acids: CASSHSQGSSYNEQFF. The CDR3 DNA is TGCGCCAGCAGTCATTCGCAGGGGAGCTCCTACAATGAGCAGTTCTTC.